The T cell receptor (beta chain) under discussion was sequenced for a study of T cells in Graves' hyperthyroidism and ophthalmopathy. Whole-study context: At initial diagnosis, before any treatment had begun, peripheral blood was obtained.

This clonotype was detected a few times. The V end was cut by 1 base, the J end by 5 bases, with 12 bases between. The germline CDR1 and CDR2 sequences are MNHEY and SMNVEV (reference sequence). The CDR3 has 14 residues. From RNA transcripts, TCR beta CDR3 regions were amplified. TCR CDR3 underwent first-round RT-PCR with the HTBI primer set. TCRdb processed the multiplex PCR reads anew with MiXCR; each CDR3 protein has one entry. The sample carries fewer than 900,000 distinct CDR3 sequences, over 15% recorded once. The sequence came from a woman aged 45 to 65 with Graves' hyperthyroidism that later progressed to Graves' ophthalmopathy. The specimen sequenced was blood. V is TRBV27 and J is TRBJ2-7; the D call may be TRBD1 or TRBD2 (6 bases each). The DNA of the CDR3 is TGTGCCAGCAGTTTATGGGGGGCAGGTAACGAGCAGTACTTC. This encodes CASSLWGAGNEQYF.